Given below is one T cell receptor (beta chain) in context. Its antigen is still unknown. Germline lookup yields CDR1 KGHSH and CDR2 LQKENI. This CDR3 spans 13 amino acids. V was pared by 2 bases and J by 0 bases, with 4 bases between. This sample is drawn from a study of identifying expanded T cells in peripheral blood. Study-wide findings and caveats: Over two and four weeks, about 15 and 19 clones changed, versus 1.2 between replicates.

Healthy donors had no documented immune events, such as infections, while sampled. The repertoire was sequenced with immunoSEQ multiplex PCR; TCRdb's copy has only in-frame clones and lacks some. The table has around 68,000 clones, 87% seen once. The chain employs TRBV18 and TRBJ2-5; the D is unclear. Specimen: blood. This TCR derives from a person aged 18-70 years in good health. Here the CDR3 DNA reads TGTGCCAGCTCACCATCGTACCAAGAGACCCAGTACTTC. Translating gives CASSPSYQETQYF.